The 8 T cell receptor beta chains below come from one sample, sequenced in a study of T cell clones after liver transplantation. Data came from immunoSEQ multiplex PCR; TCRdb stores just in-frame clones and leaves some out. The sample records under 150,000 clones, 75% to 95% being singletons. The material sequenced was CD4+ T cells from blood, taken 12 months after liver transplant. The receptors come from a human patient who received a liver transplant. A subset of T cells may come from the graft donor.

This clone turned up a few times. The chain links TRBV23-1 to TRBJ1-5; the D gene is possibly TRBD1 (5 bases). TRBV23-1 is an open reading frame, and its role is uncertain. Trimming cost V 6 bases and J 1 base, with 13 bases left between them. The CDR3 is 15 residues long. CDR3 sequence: CASSRGRGSNQPQHF. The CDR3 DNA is TGCGCCAGCAGCCGCGGGAGGGGAAGCAATCAGCCCCAGCATTTT.

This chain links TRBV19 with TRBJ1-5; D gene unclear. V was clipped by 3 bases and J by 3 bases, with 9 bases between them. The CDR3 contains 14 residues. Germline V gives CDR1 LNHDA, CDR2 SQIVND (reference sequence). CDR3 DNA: TGTGCCAGTAGTATCCCCCAGCTCAATCAGCCCCAGCATTTT. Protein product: CASSIPQLNQPQHF.

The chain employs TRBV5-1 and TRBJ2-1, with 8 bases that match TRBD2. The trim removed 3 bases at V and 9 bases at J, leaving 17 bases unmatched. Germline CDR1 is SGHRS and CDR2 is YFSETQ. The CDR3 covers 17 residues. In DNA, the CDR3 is TGCGCCAGCAGCTGGCCGGGGGGACTAGGGAGTAAGACTGAGCAGTTCTTC. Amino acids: CASSWPGGLGSKTEQFF.

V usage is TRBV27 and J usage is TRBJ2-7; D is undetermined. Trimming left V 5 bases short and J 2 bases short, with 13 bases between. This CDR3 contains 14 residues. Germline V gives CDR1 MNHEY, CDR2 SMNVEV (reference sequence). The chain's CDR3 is CASSRDGEPYEQYF. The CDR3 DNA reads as TGTGCCAGCAGTCGTGACGGTGAACCCTACGAGCAGTACTTC.

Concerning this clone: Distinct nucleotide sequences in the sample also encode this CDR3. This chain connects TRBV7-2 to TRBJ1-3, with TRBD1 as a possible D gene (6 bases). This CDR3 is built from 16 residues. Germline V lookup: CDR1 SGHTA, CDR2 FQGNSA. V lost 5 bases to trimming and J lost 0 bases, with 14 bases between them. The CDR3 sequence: CASSLVGGGSGNTIYF. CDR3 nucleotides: TGTGCCAGCAGCCTAGTAGGAGGGGGCTCTGGAAACACCATATATTTT.

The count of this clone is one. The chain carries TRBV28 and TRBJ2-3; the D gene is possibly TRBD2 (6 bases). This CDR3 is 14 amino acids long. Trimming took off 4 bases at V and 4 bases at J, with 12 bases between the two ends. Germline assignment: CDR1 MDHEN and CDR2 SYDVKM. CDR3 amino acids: CASSYPGRSDTQYF. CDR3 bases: TGTGCCAGCAGTTATCCGGGGAGGTCAGATACGCAGTATTTT.

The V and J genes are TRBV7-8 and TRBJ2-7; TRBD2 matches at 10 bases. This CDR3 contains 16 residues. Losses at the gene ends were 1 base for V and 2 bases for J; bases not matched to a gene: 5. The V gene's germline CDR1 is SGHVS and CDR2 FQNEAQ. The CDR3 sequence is CASSLGTSGVTYEQYF. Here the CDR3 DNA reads TGTGCCAGCAGCTTAGGAACTAGCGGGGTTACCTACGAGCAGTACTTC.

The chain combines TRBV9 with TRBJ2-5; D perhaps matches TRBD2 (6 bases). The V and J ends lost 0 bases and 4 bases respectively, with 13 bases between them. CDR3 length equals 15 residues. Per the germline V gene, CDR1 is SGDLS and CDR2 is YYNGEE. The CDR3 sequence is CASSVDGGMRETQYF. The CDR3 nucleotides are TGTGCCAGCAGCGTAGATGGGGGGATGAGAGAGACCCAGTACTTC.